Below, 9 T cell receptor beta chains from the same sample are listed, as sequenced in a study of T cell repertoires in ileal Crohn's disease. The time point here: inflamed ileum from the surgical specimen. Here immunoSEQ multiplex PCR was the method, and the copy in TCRdb shows in-frame clones only, minus some. The sample includes 15,000 to 20,000 clones, about 75% seen only once; the top ten take 4.2%. Sequenced input: ileal tissue. The source of these receptors is an adult with Crohn's disease.

This clone was found once. This sequence joins TRBV27 and TRBJ1-1; D is uncertain. V lost 5 bases to trimming and J lost 5 bases, with 18 bases between them. Germline V gene lookup returns CDR1 MNHEY and CDR2 SMNVEV (reference sequence). There are 15 residues in the CDR3. Here the CDR3 reads CASSINLAGSTEAFF. DNA for the CDR3: TGTGCCAGCAGTATCAATTTAGCCGGTTCGACTGAAGCTTTCTTT.

The J gene is TRBJ2-1, the V gene TRBV9; 10 bases match TRBD1. The V gene end was trimmed by 6 bases and the J gene end by 4 bases; junction bases not matched to a gene: 10. CDR1 and CDR2 (germline): SGDLS, YYNGEE. The CDR3 consists of 16 residues. The CDR3 loop is CASTQTDRGVYNEQFF. The DNA for the CDR3 is TGTGCCAGCACCCAGACGGACAGGGGGGTATACAATGAGCAGTTCTTC. Supplemented by reference TRBV9 and TRBJ2-1, the full variable domain reads DSGVTQTPKHLITATGQRVTLRCSPRSGDLSVYWYQQSLDQGLQFLIQYYNGEERAKGNILERFSAQQFPDLHSELNLSSLELGDSALYFCASTQTDRGVYNEQFFGPGTRLTVL.

The chain carries TRBV10-3 and TRBJ1-5, with 8 bases fitting TRBD1. The trim removed 5 bases at V and 2 bases at J, leaving 2 bases unmatched. Germline V gives CDR1 ENHRY, CDR2 SYGVKD. The CDR3 runs to 14 residues. The CDR3 region has the DNA TGTGCCATCAGTCCGGACAGGGGCAATCAGCCCCAGCATTTT. The encoded protein is CAISPDRGNQPQHF.

The CDR3 coding sequence is TGCGCCAGCAGCCAAGATTCCGTGGGGGAAGCTTTCTTT. Translation: CASSQDSVGEAFF. The chain recombines TRBV4-3 with TRBJ1-1; D uncertain. Trimming pared 0 bases from V and 8 bases from J, leaving 10 bases between. Germline V lookup: CDR1 LGHNA, CDR2 YSLEER. This CDR3 has 13 residues.

CDR3 sequence (DNA): TGTGCCAGCAGCCACGGACAGCCTTCCTACGAGCAGTACTTC. Translated: CASSHGQPSYEQYF. This chain joins TRBV5-6 and TRBJ2-7, with D tentatively TRBD1 (6 bases). CDR3 length: 14 amino acids. From germline, CDR1 is SGHDT and CDR2 YYEEEE. V shed 4 bases and J shed 1 base, with 12 bases lying between them.

The chain links TRBV16 to TRBJ1-2; D is perhaps TRBD1 (5 bases). Germline V gene sequence: CDR1 KGHSY, CDR2 FQNENV. V was trimmed by 0 bases and J by 6 bases, leaving 11 bases between them. This CDR3 is 14 amino acids long. In nucleotides, the CDR3 is TGTGCCAGCAGCCAATCGTCAGGGACCCATGGCTACACCTTC. This codes for CASSQSSGTHGYTF.

The V and J genes are TRBV5-1 and TRBJ2-1; D may be TRBD2 (6 bases). The CDR3 has 16 residues. CDR1 is SGHRS and CDR2 is YFSETQ in the germline V gene. Trimming removed 2 bases at V and 5 bases at J, with 17 bases between. The CDR3 DNA reads TGCGCCAGCAGCTTCTCTTCTGGGAGGATAGACAATGAGCAGTTCTTC. It translates to CASSFSSGRIDNEQFF.

This clone was recorded a few times. The DNA for the CDR3 is TGTGCCAGCAGCCCTAGGGGGTACACAACCTTATACAATGAGCAGTTCTTC. This sequence encodes CASSPRGYTTLYNEQFF. The chain joins TRBV5-6 to TRBJ2-1; the D gene is possibly TRBD1 (6 bases). The CDR3 loop spans 17 amino acids. The germline V and J ends were trimmed by 4 bases and 4 bases, with 21 bases remaining between them. Germline V gene lookup returns CDR1 SGHDT and CDR2 YYEEEE.

The CDR3 sequence is CASSKEDRGENTIYF. CDR3 bases: TGTGCCAGCAGCAAAGAGGACAGGGGAGAAAACACCATATATTTT. The genes are TRBV11-2 and TRBJ1-3, with TRBD1 identical over 9 bases. CDR3 size: 15 residues. Looked up from germline, CDR1 is SGHAT and CDR2 is FQNNGV. The V gene end was trimmed by 5 bases and the J gene end by 6 bases; junction bases not matched to a gene: 8.